This TCR beta chain emerged from a study of shared clonotypes between healthy human individuals. V shed 8 bases, J shed 1 base, and the junction held 11 bases outside the gene matches. Germline CDR1 is SNHLY and CDR2 is FYNNEI. This CDR3 has 17 amino acids. The method was immunoSEQ multiplex PCR; TCRdb's version includes in-frame clones alone and lacks a portion of them. The sample carries 2 million to 3 million clones, 93% recorded once. Study-wide results and limits: On the whole, naive subsets had larger estimated richness than memory subsets had. Sampling covered nothing but blood. Tissue TCR repertoires likely differ from those found in blood.

Concerning this clone: What it recognizes is unknown.

The TCR sequence derives from a young man in good health. Some clones in this sample may be carry-over from other donors' samples. The specimen was naive CD4+ T cells from PBMCs. Specified subset: CD45RA+ positively selected. V usage is TRBV2 and J usage is TRBJ2-6; 7 positions agree with TRBD1. CDR3: CASGSDRTESGANVLTF. In DNA form, the CDR3 reads TGTGCCAGCGGGTCGGACAGGACTGAGTCTGGGGCCAACGTCCTGACTTTC.